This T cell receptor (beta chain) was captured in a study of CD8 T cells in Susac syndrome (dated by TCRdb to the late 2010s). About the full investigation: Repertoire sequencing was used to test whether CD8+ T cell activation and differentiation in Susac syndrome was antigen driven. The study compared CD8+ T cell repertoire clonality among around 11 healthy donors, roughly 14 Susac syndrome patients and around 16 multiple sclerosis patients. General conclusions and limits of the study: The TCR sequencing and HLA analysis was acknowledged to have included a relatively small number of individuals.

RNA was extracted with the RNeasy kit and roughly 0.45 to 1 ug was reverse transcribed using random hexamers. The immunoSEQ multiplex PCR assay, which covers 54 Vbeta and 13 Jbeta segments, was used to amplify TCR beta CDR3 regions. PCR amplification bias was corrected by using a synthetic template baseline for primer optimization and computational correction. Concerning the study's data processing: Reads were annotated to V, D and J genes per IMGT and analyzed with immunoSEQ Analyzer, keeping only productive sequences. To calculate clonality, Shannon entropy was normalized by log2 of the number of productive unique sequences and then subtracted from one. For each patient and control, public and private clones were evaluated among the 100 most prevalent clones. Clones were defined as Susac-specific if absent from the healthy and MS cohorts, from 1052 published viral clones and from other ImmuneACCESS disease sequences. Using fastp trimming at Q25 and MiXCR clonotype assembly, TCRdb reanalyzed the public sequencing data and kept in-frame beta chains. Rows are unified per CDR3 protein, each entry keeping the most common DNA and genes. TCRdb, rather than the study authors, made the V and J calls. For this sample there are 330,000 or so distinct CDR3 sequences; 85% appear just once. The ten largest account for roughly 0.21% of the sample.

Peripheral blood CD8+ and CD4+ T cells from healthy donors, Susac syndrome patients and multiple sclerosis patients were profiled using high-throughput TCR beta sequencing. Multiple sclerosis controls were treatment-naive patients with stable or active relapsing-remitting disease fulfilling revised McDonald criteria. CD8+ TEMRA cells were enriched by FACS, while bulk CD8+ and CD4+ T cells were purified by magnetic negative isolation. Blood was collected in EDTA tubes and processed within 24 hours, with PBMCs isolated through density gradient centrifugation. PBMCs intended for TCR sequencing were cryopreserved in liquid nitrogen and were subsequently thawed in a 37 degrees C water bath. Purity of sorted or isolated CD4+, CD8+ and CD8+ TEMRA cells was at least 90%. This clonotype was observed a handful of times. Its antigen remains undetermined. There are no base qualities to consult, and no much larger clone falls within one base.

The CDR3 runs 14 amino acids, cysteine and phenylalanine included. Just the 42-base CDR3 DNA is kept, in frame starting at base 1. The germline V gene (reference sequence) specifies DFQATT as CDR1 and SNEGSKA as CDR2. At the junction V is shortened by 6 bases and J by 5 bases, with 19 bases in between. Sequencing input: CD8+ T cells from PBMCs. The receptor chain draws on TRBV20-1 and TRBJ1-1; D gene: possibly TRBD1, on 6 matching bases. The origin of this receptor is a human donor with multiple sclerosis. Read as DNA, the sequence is TGCAGTGCCCCAGGGGCAGGTTTGCGGACTGAAGCTTTCTTT. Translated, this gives CSAPGAGLRTEAFF.